The clone carrying this T cell receptor (beta chain) was seen ten or more times. Antigen unknown. The CDR3 contains 15 residues. The germline V and J ends were trimmed by 3 bases and 0 bases, with 14 bases remaining between them. The germline V gene has CDR1 GTSNPN and CDR2 SVGIG (reference sequence). Amplified regions were TCR beta CDR3 sequences from RNA transcripts. RT-PCR in the first round (using the HTBI primer set) targeted the TCR CDR3. MiXCR, applied by TCRdb to the multiplex PCR reads, yields one record per CDR3 protein. The sample holds some 200,000 distinct CDR3 sequences, under 20% seen once. This record belongs to a study of T cells in Graves' hyperthyroidism and ophthalmopathy. The study, taken as a whole, reports: Appearing also in blood were most of the thyroid clonotypes expanded above 0.001.

The sequencing sample was made of blood. This sequence was found in a man aged 50 or older with Graves' hyperthyroidism. The V and J genes are TRBV30 and TRBJ1-1; D call uncertain. The CDR3 protein is CAWRRGYSMNTEAFF. CDR3 coding DNA: TGTGCCTGGAGGCGCGGCTACTCTATGAACACTGAAGCTTTCTTT.